Listed here are 17 T cell receptor beta chains from one sample, sequenced in a study of Graves' ophthalmopathy and Graves' hyperthyroidism. TCR beta CDR3 regions were amplified from RNA transcripts. HTBI-primed first-round RT-PCR preceded second-round multiplex PCR. TCRdb independently ran MiXCR on the multiplex PCR reads; one entry per CDR3 protein. The table lists about 1.2 million distinct CDR3 sequences, about 36% of them singletons, with 11% in the top ten. Sequencing input: peripheral blood or thyroid tissue (not recorded which). These receptor sequences come from an adult man with Graves' hyperthyroidism.

At least ten counts were recorded for this clonotype. CDR3 sequence (DNA): TGTGCCAGTAGTGCCTTGATCGGGGCCAGCAATCAGCCCCAGCATTTT. Its translation: CASSALIGASNQPQHF. V usage is TRBV19 and J usage is TRBJ1-5, with D maybe TRBD1 (5 bases). The length of the CDR3 is 16 residues. Trimming left V 5 bases short and J 1 base short, with 15 bases between. Germline CDR1 and CDR2: LNHDA and SQIVND (reference sequence).

This clonotype was counted at least ten times. The chain recombines TRBV7-9 with TRBJ1-2, with D maybe TRBD1 (6 bases). With 5 bases removed from V and 2 bases from J, the gap between germline ends came to 15 bases. Germline lookup yields CDR1 SEHNR and CDR2 FQNEAQ (reference sequence). This CDR3 has 15 residues. The CDR3 loop is CASSPAIGGNYGYTF. In nucleotides, the CDR3 is TGTGCCAGCAGCCCAGCTATAGGGGGAAACTATGGCTACACCTTC.

The rearrangement links TRBV3-1 to TRBJ1-6; D gene uncertain. The CDR3 loop spans 13 amino acids. V lost 5 bases and J lost 14, with 16 bases in between. Germline values: CDR1 LGHDT, CDR2 YNNKEL (reference sequence). The chain's CDR3 is CASSSGPIQSLHF. The CDR3 coding sequence is TGTGCCAGCAGCTCTGGACCGATTCAATCCCTCCACTTT.

In regard to this clonotype: This sequence may be a read error, since a much larger clone differs from it by one base. The chain joins TRBV7-9 to TRBJ1-3; D gene ambiguous. From germline, CDR1 is SEHNR and CDR2 FQNEAQ (reference sequence). This CDR3 comprises 17 residues. CDR3 loop: CAGSSTRSASSGNTIYF. The CDR3 region has the DNA TGTGCCGGCAGCTCAACCCGGTCGGCGAGCTCTGGAAACACCATATATTTT.

The rearrangement links TRBV5-5 to TRBJ1-1; 8 bases are shared with TRBD1. The CDR3 sequence is 14 residues long. Germline V CDR1 and CDR2: SGHKS, YYEKEE (reference sequence). V dropped 4 bases and J dropped 6; count of bases not matched to a gene: 8. As DNA, the CDR3 is TGTGCCAGCAGCGGTAGACAGGGGTTCGCTGAAGCTTTCTTT. Protein sequence: CASSGRQGFAEAFF.

The chain is built from TRBV10-3 and TRBJ1-6; no reliable D call. The CDR3 is 15 amino acids. Germline V lookup: CDR1 ENHRY, CDR2 SYGVKD. The ends were cut back, 6 bases at V and 1 base at J, with 10 bases in the middle. CDR3 coding DNA: TGTGCCATCAGCGGGATGTTTTCCTATAATTCACCCCTCCACTTT. This codes for CAISGMFSYNSPLHF.

This clonotype has ten or more counts. CDR3 bases: TGCGCCAGCAGCCCCGATTTACAGGGTCAGCCCCAGCATTTT. Translation: CASSPDLQGQPQHF. The chain joins TRBV5-1 to TRBJ1-5, with D possibly matching TRBD1 (6 bases). The germline V gene has CDR1 SGHRS and CDR2 YFSETQ. This CDR3 contains 14 residues. The V and J ends lost 4 bases and 6 bases respectively, with 14 bases between them.

DNA of the CDR3: TGTGCCATCATGAGGGGGGGGATGATTCTACGGGAGCTGTTTTTT. Its protein product is CAIMRGGMILRELFF. This chain joins TRBV10-3 and TRBJ2-2, with a weak D call TRBD2 (7 bases). Between the trimmed V and J ends, which lost 7 bases and 9 bases, there was a span of 21 bases. The CDR3 extends over 15 amino acids. Germline CDR1 reads ENHRY; CDR2 reads SYGVKD.

This clonotype has only a few counts. The chain is built from TRBV27 and TRBJ1-2; TRBD1 is a possible D gene (6 bases). V lost 2 bases and J 6 bases, leaving 13 bases between the germline ends. The CDR3 is 14 residues long. CDR1 is MNHEY and CDR2 is SMNVEV in the germline V gene (reference sequence). The CDR3 protein is CASSLTDSSHGYTF. The CDR3 nucleotides read TGTGCCAGCAGTTTAACGGACAGTTCACATGGCTACACCTTC.

This clonotype has more than one count but fewer than ten. V is TRBV6-6 and J is TRBJ1-5, with 8 bases matching TRBD1. V gave up 7 bases and J gave up 5 bases; unmatched junction bases: 10. The V gene's germline CDR1 is MNHNY and CDR2 SVGAGI (reference sequence). The CDR3 is 15 amino acids. The CDR3 protein is CASTRGQGADQPQHF. CDR3 coding DNA: TGTGCCAGCACCCGTGGGCAGGGGGCGGATCAGCCCCAGCATTTT.

Concerning this clonotype: The CDR3 does not end in the conserved phenylalanine or tryptophan, so this is likely a read error. The DNA is omitted, as the CDR3 cannot be located on it reliably, and the CDR3 follows TCRdb's listing. The rearrangement uses TRBV29-1 and TRBJ1-1; the table calls TRBD1, which could not be checked here. Germline lookup yields CDR1 SQVTM and CDR2 ANQGSEA. The CDR3 adds up to 10 amino acids, both ends counted. This CDR3 reads CSVGHREANY.

In its sample, this clonotype was seen a few times. The chain recombines TRBV11-2 with TRBJ2-5, with TRBD2 identical over 10 bases. The CDR3 runs to 19 residues. J gave up 1 base and V 0 bases, and 11 bases lay outside the gene matches. Looked up from germline, CDR1 is SGHAT and CDR2 is FQNNGV. The CDR3 sequence is CASSLERASERGGQETQYF. CDR3 nucleotide sequence: TGTGCCAGCAGCTTAGAAAGAGCCTCTGAGCGGGGGGGCCAAGAGACCCAGTACTTC.

With regard to this clonotype: The final CDR3 position lacks the conserved phenylalanine or tryptophan, pointing to a likely read error. The chain employs TRBV7-6 and TRBJ1-4; D ambiguous. Germline CDR1 and CDR2: SGHVS and FNYEAQ. The CDR3 runs 14 residues. The CDR3 DNA sequence: TGCGCCAGCAGCCTCAGGCCGGACGGTGAAAAACTGTTTGTT. Residues: CASSLRPDGEKLFV.

With regard to this clonotype: A much larger clone sits a single nucleotide away, making a read error possible. V usage is TRBV7-9 and J usage is TRBJ1-1, with D unclear. CDR3 length equals 15 residues. V was pared by 2 bases and J by 4 bases, with 14 bases between. Germline lookup yields CDR1 SEHNR and CDR2 FQNEAQ (reference sequence). CDR3 DNA: TGTGCCAGCAGCTTATTGGGATGGACGGTCACTGAAGCTTTCTTT. This gives the protein CASSLLGWTVTEAFF.

V is TRBV10-2 and J is TRBJ2-5; 8 nucleotides agree with TRBD2. V trimming: 6 bases; J trimming: 0 bases; junction bases outside the gene matches: 0. CDR1 WSHSY and CDR2 SAAADI come from the germline V gene. The CDR3 extends over 13 amino acids. Written as DNA, the CDR3 is TGCGCCAGCAGACTAGCGGACCAAGAGACCCAGTACTTC. Protein sequence: CASRLADQETQYF.

The rearrangement joins TRBV15 to TRBJ1-1, with TRBD1 as a possible D gene (5 bases). Germline CDR1 is LNHNV and CDR2 is YYDKDF (reference sequence). Trimming removed 1 base at V and 14 bases at J, with 23 bases between. The CDR3 spans 15 residues. The DNA for the CDR3 is TGTGCCACCAGCAGAGTGGGACTAGGAGACAATGAGCAGTTCTTT. Amino acid sequence: CATSRVGLGDNEQFF.

The chain carries TRBV2 and TRBJ2-2; TRBD2 agrees at 8 bases. V was clipped by 6 bases and J by 1 base; unmatched bases: 10. CDR3 length equals 17 residues. Looked up from germline, CDR1 is SNHLY and CDR2 is FYNNEI. CDR3 coding DNA: TGTGCCAGCAGGATTTCCAGCGGGGGAGGGAACACCGGGGAGCTGTTTTTT. It codes for CASRISSGGGNTGELFF. Variable domain in full (rest from reference TRBV2 and TRBJ2-2): EPEVTQTPSHQVTQMGQEVILRCVPISNHLYFYWYRQILGQKVEFLVSFYNNEISEKSEIFDDQFSVERPDGSNFTLKIRSTKLEDSAMYFCASRISSGGGNTGELFFGEGSRLTVL.